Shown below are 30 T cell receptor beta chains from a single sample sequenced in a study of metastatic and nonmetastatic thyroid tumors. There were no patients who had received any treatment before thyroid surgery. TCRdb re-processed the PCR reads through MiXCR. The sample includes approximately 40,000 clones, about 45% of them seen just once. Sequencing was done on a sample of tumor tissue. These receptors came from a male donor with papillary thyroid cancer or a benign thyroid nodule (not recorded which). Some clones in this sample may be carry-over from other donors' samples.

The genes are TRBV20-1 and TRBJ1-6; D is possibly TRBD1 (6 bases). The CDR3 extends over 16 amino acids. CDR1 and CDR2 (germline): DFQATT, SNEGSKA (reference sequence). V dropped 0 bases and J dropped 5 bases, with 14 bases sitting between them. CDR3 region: CSARDNFRTDNSPLHF. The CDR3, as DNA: TGCAGTGCTAGAGATAATTTCCGGACAGATAATTCACCCCTCCACTTT.

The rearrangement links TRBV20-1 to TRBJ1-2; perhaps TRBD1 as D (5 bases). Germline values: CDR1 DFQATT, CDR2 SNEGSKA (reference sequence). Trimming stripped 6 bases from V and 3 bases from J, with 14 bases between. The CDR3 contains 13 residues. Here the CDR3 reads CSAWEGDDYGYTF. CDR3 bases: TGCAGTGCCTGGGAAGGGGACGACTATGGCTACACCTTC.

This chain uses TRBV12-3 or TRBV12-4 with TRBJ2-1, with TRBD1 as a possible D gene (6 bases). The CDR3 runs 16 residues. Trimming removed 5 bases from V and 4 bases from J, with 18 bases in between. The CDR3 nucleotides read TGTGCCAGCAGTACCTGGGACACCCCAACATACAATGAGCAGTTCTTC. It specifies CASSTWDTPTYNEQFF.

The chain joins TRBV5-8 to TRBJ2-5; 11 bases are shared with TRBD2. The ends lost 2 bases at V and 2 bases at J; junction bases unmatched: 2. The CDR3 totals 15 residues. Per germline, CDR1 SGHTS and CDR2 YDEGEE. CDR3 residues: CASSLGLAGQETQYF. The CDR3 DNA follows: TGTGCCAGCAGCTTAGGACTAGCGGGTCAAGAGACCCAGTACTTC. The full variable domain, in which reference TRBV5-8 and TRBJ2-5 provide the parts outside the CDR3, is EAGVTQSPTHLIKTRGQQATLRCSPISGHTSVYWYQQALGLGLQFLLWYDEGEERNRGNFPPRFSGRQFPNYSSELNVNALELEDSALYLCASSLGLAGQETQYFGPGTRLLVL.

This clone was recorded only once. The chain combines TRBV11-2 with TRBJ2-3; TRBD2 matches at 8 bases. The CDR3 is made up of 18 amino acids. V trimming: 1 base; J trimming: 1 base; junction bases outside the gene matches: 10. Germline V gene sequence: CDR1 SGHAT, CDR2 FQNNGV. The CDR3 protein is CASSLGRGGPPGTDTQYF. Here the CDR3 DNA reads TGTGCCAGCAGCTTAGGCCGGGGGGGGCCCCCCGGCACAGATACGCAGTATTTT.

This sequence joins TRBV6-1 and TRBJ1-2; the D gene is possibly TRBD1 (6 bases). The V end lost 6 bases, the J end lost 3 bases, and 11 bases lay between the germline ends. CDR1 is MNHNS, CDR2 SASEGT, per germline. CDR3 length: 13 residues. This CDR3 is CASSKGGDYGYTF. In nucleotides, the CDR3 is TGTGCCAGCAGCAAGGGGGGGGACTATGGCTACACCTTC.

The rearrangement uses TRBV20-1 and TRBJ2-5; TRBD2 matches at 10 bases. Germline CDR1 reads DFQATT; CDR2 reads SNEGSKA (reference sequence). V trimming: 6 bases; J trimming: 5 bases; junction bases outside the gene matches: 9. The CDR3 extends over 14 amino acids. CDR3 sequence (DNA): TGCAGTGCCTGGGCGGATAGCGGGAGGGAGACCCAGTACTTC. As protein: CSAWADSGRETQYF.

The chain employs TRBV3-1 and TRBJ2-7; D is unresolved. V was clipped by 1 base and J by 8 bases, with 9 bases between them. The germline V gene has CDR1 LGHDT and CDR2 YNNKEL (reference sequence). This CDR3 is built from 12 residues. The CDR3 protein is CASSQVDGQQYF. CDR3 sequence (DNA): TGTGCCAGCAGCCAAGTAGACGGTCAGCAGTACTTC.

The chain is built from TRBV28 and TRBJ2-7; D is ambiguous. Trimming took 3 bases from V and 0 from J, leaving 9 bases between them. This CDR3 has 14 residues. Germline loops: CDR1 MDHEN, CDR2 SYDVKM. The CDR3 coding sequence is TGTGCCAGCAGTTTCAGTACGGGCTCCTACGAGCAGTACTTC. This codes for CASSFSTGSYEQYF.

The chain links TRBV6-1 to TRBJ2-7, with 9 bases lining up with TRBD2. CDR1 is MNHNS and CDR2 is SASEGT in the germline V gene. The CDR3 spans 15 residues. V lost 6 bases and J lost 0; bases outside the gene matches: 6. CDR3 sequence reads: CASSVGLASSYEQYF. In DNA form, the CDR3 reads TGTGCCAGCAGCGTTGGACTAGCGTCCTCCTACGAGCAGTACTTC.

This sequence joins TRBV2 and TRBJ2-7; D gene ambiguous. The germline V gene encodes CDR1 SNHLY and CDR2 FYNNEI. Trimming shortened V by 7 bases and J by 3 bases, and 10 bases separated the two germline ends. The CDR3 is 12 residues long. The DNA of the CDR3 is TGTGCCAGCAAGTATGGCGGCTACGAGCAGTACTTC. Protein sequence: CASKYGGYEQYF.

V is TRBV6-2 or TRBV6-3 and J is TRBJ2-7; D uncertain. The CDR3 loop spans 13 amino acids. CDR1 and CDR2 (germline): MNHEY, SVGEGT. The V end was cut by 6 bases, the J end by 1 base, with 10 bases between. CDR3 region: CASRGGASYEQYF. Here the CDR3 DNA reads TGTGCCAGCAGAGGCGGAGCTTCCTACGAGCAGTACTTC.

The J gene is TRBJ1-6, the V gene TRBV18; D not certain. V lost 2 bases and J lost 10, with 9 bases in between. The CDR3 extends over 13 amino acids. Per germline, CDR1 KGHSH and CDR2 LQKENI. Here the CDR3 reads CASSPGHESPLHF. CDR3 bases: TGTGCCAGCTCACCAGGCCATGAATCACCCCTCCACTTT.

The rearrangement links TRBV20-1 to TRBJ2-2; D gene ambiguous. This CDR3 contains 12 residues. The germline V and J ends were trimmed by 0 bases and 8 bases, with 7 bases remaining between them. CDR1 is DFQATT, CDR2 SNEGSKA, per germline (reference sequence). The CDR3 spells CSARDNRGELFF. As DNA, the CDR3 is TGCAGTGCTAGAGATAATCGGGGGGAGCTGTTTTTT.

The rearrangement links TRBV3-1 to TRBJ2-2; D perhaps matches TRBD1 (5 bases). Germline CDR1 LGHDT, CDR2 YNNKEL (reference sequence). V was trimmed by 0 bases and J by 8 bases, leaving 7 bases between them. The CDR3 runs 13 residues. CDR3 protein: CASSQEGLGELFF. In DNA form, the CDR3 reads TGTGCCAGCAGCCAAGAGGGGCTTGGGGAGCTGTTTTTT.

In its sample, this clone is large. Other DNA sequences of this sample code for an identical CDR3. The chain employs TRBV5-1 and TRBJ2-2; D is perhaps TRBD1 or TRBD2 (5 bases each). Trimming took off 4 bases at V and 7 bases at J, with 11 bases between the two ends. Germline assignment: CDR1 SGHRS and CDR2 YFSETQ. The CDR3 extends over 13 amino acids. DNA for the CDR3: TGCGCCAGCAGCCATGGGACGAGCGGGGAGCTGTTTTTT. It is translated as CASSHGTSGELFF.

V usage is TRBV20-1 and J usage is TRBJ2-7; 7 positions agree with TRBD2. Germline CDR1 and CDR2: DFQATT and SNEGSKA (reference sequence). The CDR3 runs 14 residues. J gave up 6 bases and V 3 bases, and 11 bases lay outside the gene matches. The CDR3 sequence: CSARDGGGPGEQYF. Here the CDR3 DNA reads TGCAGTGCTAGGGATGGGGGAGGGCCTGGCGAGCAGTACTTC.

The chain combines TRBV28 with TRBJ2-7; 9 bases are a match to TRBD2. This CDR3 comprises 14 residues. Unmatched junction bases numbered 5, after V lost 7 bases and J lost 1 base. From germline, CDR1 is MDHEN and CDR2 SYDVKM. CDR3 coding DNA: TGTGCCAGCAACCTAGCGGGGACGTCCTACGAGCAGTACTTC. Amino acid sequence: CASNLAGTSYEQYF. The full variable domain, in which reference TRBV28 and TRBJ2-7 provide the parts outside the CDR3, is DVKVTQSSRYLVKRTGEKVFLECVQDMDHENMFWYRQDPGLGLRLIYFSYDVKMKEKGDIPEGYSVSREKKERFSLILESASTNQTSMYLCASNLAGTSYEQYFGPGTRLTVT.

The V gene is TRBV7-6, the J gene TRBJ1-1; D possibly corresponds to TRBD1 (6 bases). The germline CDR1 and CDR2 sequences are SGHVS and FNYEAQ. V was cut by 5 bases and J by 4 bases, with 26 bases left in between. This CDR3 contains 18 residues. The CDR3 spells CASSRQPNSGTPSTEAFF. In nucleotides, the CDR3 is TGTGCCAGCAGCCGACAGCCAAACTCCGGGACACCTTCCACTGAAGCTTTCTTT.

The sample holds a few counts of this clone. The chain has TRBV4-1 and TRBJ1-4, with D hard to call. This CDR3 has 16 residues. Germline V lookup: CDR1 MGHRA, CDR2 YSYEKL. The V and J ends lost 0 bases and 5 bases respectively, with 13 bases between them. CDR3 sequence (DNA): TGCGCCAGCAGCCAAGATTATTCGGCAGCAAATGAAAAACTGTTTTTT. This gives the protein CASSQDYSAANEKLFF.

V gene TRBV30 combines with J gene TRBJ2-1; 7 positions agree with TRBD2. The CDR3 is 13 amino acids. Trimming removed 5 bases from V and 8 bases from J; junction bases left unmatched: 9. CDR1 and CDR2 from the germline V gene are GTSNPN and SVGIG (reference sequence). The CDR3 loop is CAWSEGGPHEQFF. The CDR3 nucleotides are TGTGCCTGGTCCGAGGGAGGGCCCCATGAGCAGTTCTTC.

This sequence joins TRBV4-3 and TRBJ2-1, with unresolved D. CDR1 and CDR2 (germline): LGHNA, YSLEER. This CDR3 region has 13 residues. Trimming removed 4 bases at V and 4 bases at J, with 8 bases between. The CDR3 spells CASSPEIYNEQFF. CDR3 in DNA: TGCGCCAGCAGCCCGGAAATTTACAATGAGCAGTTCTTC.

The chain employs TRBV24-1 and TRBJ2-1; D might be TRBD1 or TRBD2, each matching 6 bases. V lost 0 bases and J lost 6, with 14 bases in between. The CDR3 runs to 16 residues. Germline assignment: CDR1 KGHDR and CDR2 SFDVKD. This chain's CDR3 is CATSDLRDKGGNEQFF. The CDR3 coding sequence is TGTGCCACCAGTGATTTGAGGGACAAGGGAGGCAATGAGCAGTTCTTC.

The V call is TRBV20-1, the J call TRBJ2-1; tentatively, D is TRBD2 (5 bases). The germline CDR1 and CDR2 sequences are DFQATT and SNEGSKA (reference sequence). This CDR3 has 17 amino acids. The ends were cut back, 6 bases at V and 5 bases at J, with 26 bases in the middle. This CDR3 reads CSALDYLETKAHNEQFF. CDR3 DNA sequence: TGCAGTGCCCTAGATTACTTAGAGACTAAGGCTCACAATGAGCAGTTCTTC.

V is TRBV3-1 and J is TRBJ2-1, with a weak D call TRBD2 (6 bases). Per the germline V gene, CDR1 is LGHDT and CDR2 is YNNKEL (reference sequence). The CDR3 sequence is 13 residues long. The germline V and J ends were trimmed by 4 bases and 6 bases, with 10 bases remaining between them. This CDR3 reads CASSRSGGNEQFF. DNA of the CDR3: TGTGCCAGCAGCCGGTCCGGGGGCAATGAGCAGTTCTTC.

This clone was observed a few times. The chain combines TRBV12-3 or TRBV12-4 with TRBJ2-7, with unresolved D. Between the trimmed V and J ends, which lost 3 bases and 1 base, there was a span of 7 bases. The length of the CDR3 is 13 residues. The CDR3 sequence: CASSFSSSYEQYV. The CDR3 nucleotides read TGTGCCAGCAGTTTCTCTAGTTCCTACGAGCAGTACGTC.

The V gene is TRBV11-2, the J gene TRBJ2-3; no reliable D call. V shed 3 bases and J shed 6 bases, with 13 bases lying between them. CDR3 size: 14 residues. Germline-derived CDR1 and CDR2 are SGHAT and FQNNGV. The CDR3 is CASSLFGWADTQYF. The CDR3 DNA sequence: TGTGCCAGCAGCTTGTTCGGGTGGGCGGATACGCAGTATTTT.

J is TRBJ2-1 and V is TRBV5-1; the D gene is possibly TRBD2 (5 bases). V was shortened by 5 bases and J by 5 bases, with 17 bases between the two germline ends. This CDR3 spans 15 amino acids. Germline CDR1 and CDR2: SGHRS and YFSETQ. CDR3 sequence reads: CASRLTTEGDNEQFF. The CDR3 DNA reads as TGCGCCAGCAGGCTGACTACCGAGGGTGACAATGAGCAGTTCTTC.

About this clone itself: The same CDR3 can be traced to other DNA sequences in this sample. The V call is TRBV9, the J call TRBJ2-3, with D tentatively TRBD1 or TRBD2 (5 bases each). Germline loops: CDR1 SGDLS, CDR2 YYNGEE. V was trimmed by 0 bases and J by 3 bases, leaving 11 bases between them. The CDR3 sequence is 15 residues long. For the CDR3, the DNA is TGTGCCAGCAGCGTAGAAGTCGAGGGGACAGATACGCAGTATTTT. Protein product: CASSVEVEGTDTQYF. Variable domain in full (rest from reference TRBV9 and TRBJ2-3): DSGVTQTPKHLITATGQRVTLRCSPRSGDLSVYWYQQSLDQGLQFLIQYYNGEERAKGNILERFSAQQFPDLHSELNLSSLELGDSALYFCASSVEVEGTDTQYFGPGTRLTVL.

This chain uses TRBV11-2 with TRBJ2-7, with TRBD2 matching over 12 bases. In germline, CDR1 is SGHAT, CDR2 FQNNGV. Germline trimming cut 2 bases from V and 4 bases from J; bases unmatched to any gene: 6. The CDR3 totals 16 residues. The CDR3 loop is CASSLKTSGRGYEQYF. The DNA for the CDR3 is TGTGCCAGCAGCTTAAAGACTAGCGGGAGAGGGTACGAGCAGTACTTC. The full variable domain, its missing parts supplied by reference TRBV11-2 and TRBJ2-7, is EAGVAQSPRYKIIEKRQSVAFWCNPISGHATLYWYQQILGQGPKLLIQFQNNGVVDDSQLPKDRFSAERLKGVDSTLKIQPAKLEDSAVYLCASSLKTSGRGYEQYFGPGTRLTVT.